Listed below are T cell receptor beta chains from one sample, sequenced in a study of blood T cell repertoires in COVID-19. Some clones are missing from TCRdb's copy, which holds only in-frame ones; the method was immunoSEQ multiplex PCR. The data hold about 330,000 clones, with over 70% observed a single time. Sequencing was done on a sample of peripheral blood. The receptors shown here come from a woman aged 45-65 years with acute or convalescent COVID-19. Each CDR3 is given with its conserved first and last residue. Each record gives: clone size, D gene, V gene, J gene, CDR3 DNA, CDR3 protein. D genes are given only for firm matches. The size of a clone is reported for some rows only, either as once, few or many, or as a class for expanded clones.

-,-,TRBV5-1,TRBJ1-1,TGCGCCAGCAGCTTGGACAGCTATCCCCTGGAAGCTTTCTTT,CASSLDSYPLEAFF
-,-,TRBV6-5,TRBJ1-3,TGTGCCAGCGGTTATTTAGACAGTTCCTCTGGAAACACCATATATTTT,CASGYLDSSSGNTIYF
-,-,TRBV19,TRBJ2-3,TGTGCCAGTAGTCAGCGGGTTAGCACAGATACGCAGTATTTT,CASSQRVSTDTQYF
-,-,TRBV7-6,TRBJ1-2,TGTGCCAGCAGCTTAGATAGTAACTATGGCTACACCTTC,CASSLDSNYGYTF
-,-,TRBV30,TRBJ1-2,TGTGCCTGGAGTGTACTAGGGATTTATGGCTACACCTTC,CAWSVLGIYGYTF
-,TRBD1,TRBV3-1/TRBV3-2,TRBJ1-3,TGTGCCAGCAGCCCTCTTTCAGGGGGCTTCACTGGAAACACCATATATTTT,CASSPLSGGFTGNTIYF
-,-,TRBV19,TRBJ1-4,TGTGCCAGTAAAACTCTACAGGGAACTAATGAAAAACTGTTTTTT,CASKTLQGTNEKLFF
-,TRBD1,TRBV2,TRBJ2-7,TGTGCCAGCAGTGGGACAGGCTACGAGCAGTACTTC,CASSGTGYEQYF
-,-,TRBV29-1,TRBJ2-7,TGCAGCGGTAAGGAGGGCCCCGAGCAGTACTTC,CSGKEGPEQYF
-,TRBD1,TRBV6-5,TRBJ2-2,TGTGCCAGCAGTTATCGCAGACAGGGGGCTGGGGAGCTGTTTTTT,CASSYRRQGAGELFF
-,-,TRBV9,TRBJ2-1,TGTGCCAGCAGCCCAGATTACGGGGGAGAATACAATGAGCAGTTCTTC,CASSPDYGGEYNEQFF
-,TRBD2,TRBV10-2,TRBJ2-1,TGCGCCAGCTCACCCGGGGGGAATGAGCAGTTCTTC,CASSPGGNEQFF
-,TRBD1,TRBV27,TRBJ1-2,TGTGCCTCCGGAGGACAGGGGGCTGGGGGCTACACCTTC,CASGGQGAGGYTF
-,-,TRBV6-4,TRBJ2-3,TGTGCCAGCAGTGACGGGGGCAGCCCAGATACGCAGTATTTT,CASSDGGSPDTQYF
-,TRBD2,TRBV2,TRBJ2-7,TGTGCCAGCAGTGAATCTAGCGGGAGTAACGAGCAGTACTTC,CASSESSGSNEQYF
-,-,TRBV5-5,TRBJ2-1,TGTGCCAGCAGCTCGACAAGGGGCTCCTACAATGAGCAGTTCTTC,CASSSTRGSYNEQFF
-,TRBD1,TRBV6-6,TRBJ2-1,TGTGCCAGCAGTTACTCAGGCGGACAGGGACAAAATGAGCAGTTCTTC,CASSYSGGQGQNEQFF
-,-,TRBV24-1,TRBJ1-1,TGTGCCACCAGTGATTTCTCCGGGGGCACTGAAGCTTTCTTT,CATSDFSGGTEAFF
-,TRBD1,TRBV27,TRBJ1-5,TGTGCCAGCAGGACAGGGCCCTCTCAGCCCCAGCATTTT,CASRTGPSQPQHF
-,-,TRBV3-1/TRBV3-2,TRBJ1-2,TGTGCCAGCAGCCAAGGGCCATTCTATGGCTACACCTTC,CASSQGPFYGYTF
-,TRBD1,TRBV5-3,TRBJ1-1,TGTGCCAGAAGCTCTTGGACAGGGGGCACTGAAGCTTTCTTT,CARSSWTGGTEAFF
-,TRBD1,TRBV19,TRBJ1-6,TGTGCCAGTAGTTCGGGACAGCCCGTCTACAGGTCACCCCTCCACTTT,CASSSGQPVYRSPLHF
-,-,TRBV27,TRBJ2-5,TGTGCCAGCAGTTTCGAGGAGACCCAGTACTTC,CASSFEETQYF
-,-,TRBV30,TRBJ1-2,TGTGCCTGGAGGACCTGGGGGGAGGGGGGCTACACCTTC,CAWRTWGEGGYTF
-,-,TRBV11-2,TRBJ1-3,TGTGCCAGCAGCTTAGATAACGGGGGGCACGGAAACACCATATATTTT,CASSLDNGGHGNTIYF
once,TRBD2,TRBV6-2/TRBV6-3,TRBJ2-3,TGTGCCAGCAGTCCCTGGACAGCGGGGGACACAGATACGCAGTATTTT,CASSPWTAGDTDTQYF
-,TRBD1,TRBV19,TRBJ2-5,TGTGCCAGTTCGGACAGGGCCACTCAAGAGACCCAGTACTTC,CASSDRATQETQYF
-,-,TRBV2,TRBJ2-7,TGTGCCGGGGGCCGGGGCGGGAGCTACGAGCAGTACTTC,CAGGRGGSYEQYF
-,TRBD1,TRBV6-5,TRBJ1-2,TGTGCCAGCACAGGGGGCGACTATGGCTACACCTTC,CASTGGDYGYTF
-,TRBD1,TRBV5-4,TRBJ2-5,TGTGCCAGCGGAACAACTACAGGGGAAGAGACCCAGTACTTC,CASGTTTGEETQYF
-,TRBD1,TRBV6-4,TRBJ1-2,TGTGCCAGCAGTGACTCGGACAGGGATTATGGCTACACCTTC,CASSDSDRDYGYTF
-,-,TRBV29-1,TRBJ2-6,TGCAGCGTTGACTCCGGTTCTGGGGCCAACGTCCTGACTTTC,CSVDSGSGANVLTF
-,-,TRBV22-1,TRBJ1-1,TGTCCTGGGAGGTCACGACAGAGCGCCTTGAACACTGAAGCTTTCTTT,CPGRSRQSALNTEAFF
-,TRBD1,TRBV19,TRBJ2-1,TGTGCCAGTAATATAGGGACAGGACCCTACAATGAGCAGTTCTTC,CASNIGTGPYNEQFF
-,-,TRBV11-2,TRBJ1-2,TGTGCCAGCAGCTTAGATCGGTCCAGGGTCGACTATGGCTACACCTTC,CASSLDRSRVDYGYTF